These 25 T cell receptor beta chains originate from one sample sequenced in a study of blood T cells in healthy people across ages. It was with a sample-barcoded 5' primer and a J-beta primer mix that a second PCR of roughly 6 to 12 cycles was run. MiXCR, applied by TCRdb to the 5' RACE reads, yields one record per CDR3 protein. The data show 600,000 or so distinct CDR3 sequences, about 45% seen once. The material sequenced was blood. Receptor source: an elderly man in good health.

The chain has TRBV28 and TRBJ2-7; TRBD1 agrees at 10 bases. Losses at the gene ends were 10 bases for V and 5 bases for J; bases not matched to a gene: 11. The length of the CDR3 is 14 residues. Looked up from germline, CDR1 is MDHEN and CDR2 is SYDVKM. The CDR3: CATIRRDRGHEQYF. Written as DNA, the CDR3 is TGTGCCACCATACGCCGGGACAGGGGCCACGAGCAGTACTTC.

DNA for the CDR3: TGTGCCAGCTCACCACCGAGGAGAGGCCCATACAATGAGCAGTTCTTC. Its protein is CASSPPRRGPYNEQFF. This rearrangement joins TRBV18 to TRBJ2-1; no clear D. The germline V gene has CDR1 KGHSH and CDR2 LQKENI. The V and J ends lost 0 bases and 4 bases respectively, with 13 bases between them. This CDR3 is 16 amino acids long.

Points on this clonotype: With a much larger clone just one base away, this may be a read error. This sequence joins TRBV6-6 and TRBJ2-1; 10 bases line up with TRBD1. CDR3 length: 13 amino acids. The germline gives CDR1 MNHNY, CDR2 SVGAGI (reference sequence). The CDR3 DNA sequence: TGTGCCAACAGTCGGGACAGGGGAAATGAGCAGTTCTTC. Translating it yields CANSRDRGNEQFF.

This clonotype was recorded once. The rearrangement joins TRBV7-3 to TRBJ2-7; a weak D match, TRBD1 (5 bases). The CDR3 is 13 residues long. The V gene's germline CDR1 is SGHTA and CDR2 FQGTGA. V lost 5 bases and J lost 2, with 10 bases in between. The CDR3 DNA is TGTGCCAGCAGCAAGACAGCTACCTACGAGCAGTACTTC. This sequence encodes CASSKTATYEQYF. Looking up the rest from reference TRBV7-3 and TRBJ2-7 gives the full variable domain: GAGVSQTPSNKVTEKGKYVELRCDPISGHTALYWYRQSLGQGPEFLIYFQGTGAADDSGLPNDRFFAVRPEGSVSTLKIQRTERGDSAVYLCASSKTATYEQYFGPGTRLTVT.

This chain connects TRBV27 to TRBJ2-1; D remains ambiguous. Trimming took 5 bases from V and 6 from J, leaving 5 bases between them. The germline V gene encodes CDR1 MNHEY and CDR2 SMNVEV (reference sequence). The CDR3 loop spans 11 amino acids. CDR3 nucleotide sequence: TGTGCCAGCAGTGCCCTCAATGAGCAGTTCTTC. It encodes CASSALNEQFF.

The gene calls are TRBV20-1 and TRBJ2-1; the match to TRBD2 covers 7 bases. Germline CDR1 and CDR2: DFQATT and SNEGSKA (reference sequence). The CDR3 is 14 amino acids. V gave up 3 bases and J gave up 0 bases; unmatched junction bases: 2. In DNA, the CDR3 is TGCAGTGCTAGTAGCGGGTTCTCCTACAATGAGCAGTTCTTC. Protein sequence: CSASSGFSYNEQFF.

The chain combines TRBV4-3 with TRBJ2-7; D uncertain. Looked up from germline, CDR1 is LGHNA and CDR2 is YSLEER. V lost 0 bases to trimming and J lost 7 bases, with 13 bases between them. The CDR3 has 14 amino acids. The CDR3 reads CASSQDPVLGEQYF. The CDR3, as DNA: TGCGCCAGCAGCCAAGATCCCGTCCTGGGAGAGCAGTACTTC.

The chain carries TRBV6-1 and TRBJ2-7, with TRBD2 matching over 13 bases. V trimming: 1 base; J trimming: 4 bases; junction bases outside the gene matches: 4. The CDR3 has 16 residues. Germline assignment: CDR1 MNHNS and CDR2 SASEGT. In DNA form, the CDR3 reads TGTGCCAGCAGTGAAGGGACTAGCGGGAGCTTTTACGAGCAGTACTTC. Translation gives CASSEGTSGSFYEQYF.

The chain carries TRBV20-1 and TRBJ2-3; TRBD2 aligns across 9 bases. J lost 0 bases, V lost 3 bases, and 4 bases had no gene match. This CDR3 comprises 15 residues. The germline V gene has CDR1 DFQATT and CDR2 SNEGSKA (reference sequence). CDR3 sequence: CSASAGGPSTDTQYF. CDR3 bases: TGCAGTGCTAGTGCGGGGGGGCCTAGCACAGATACGCAGTATTTT.

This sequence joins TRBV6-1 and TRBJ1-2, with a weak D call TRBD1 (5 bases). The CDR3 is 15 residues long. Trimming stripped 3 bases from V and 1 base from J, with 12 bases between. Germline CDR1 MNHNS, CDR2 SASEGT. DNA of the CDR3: TGTGCCAGCAGTGATGAGGGCAGGGTTAACTATGGCTACACCTTC. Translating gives CASSDEGRVNYGYTF.

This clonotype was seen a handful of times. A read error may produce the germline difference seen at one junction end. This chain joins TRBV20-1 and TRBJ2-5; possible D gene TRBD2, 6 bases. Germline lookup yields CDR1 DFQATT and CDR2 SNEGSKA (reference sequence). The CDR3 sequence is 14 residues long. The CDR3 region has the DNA TGTAGTGCTAGAGGTGGGGCGGGGCAAGAGACCCAGTACTTC. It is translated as CSARGGAGQETQYF.

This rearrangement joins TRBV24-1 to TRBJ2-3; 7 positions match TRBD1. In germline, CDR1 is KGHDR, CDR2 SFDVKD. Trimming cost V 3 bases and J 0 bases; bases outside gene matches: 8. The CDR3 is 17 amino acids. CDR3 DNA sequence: TGTGCCACCAGTGATAGGGACAGAGGACCTAGCACAGATACGCAGTATTTT. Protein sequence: CATSDRDRGPSTDTQYF.

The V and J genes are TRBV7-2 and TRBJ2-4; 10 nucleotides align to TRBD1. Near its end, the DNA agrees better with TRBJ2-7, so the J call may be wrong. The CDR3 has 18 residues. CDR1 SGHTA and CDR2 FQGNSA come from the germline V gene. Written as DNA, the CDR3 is TGTGCCAGCAGCCCCCTCACCGTCGGACAGGGGGTATCCTACGAGCAGTACTTC. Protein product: CASSPLTVGQGVSYEQYF.

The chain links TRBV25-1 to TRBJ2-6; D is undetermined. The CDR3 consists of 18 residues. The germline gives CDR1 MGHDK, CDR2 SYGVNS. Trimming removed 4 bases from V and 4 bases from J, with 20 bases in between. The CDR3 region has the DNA TGTGCCAGCAGTGCTGCAGGCGACGCTTTAGGAGGGGCCAACGTCCTGACTTTC. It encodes CASSAAGDALGGANVLTF.

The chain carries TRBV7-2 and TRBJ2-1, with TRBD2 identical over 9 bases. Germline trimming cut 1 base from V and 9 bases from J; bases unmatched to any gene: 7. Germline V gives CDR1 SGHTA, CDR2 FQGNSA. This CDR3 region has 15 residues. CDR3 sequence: CASSLVSGSSGEQFF. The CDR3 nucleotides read TGTGCCAGCAGCTTAGTTAGCGGGAGTTCCGGTGAGCAGTTCTTC.

The CDR3 protein is CASSYLRGNTQYF. The CDR3 DNA reads as TGTGCCAGCAGTTACTTGAGGGGGAATACGCAGTATTTT. The gene calls are TRBV6-6 and TRBJ2-3; D perhaps matches TRBD1 (6 bases). Between the trimmed V and J ends, which lost 1 base and 7 bases, there was a span of 9 bases. CDR1 and CDR2 (germline): MNHNY, SVGAGI (reference sequence). The CDR3 covers 13 residues.

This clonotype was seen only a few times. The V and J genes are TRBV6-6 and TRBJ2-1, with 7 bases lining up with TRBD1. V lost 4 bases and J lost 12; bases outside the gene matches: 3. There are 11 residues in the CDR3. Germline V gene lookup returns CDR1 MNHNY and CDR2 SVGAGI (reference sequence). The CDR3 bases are TGTGCCAGCAGTTTGGGACAGCGGCAGTTCTTC. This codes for CASSLGQRQFF.

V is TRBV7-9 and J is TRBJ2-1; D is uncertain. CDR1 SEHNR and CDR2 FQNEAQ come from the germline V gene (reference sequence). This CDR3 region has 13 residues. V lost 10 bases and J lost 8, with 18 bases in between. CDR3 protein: CANNRRVDDEQFF. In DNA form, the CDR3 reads TGTGCCAACAATCGTCGGGTAGATGATGAGCAGTTCTTC.

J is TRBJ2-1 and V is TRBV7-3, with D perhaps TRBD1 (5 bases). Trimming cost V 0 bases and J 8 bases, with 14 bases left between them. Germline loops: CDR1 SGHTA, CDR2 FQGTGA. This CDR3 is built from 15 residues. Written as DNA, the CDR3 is TGTGCCAGCAGCTTAACAGCCGCAGGGTATTATGAGCAGTTCTTC. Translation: CASSLTAAGYYEQFF.

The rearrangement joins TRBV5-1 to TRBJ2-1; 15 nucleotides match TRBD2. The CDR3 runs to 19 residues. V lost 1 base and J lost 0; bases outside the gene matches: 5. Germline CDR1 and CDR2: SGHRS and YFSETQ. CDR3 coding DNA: TGCGCCAGCAGCTTGCAGGGACTAGCGGGGGGATACTCCTACAATGAGCAGTTCTTC. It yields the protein CASSLQGLAGGYSYNEQFF.

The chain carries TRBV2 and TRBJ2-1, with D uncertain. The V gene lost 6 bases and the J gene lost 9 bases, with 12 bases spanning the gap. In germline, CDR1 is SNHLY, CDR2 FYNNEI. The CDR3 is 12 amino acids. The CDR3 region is CASSETRTEQFF. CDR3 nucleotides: TGTGCCAGCAGCGAGACCCGGACTGAGCAGTTCTTC.

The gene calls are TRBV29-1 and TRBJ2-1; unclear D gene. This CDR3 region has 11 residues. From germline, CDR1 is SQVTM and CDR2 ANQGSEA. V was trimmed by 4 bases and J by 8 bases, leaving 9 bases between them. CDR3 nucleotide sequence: TGCAGCGTTGGATGGGTCGATGAGCAGTTCTTC. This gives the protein CSVGWVDEQFF.

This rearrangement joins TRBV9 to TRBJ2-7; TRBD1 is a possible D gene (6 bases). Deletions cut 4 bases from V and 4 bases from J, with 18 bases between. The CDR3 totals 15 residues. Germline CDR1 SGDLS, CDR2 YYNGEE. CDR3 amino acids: CASSKSYGQQYEQYF. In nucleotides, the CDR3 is TGTGCCAGCAGCAAGAGCTACGGACAGCAGTACGAGCAGTACTTC.

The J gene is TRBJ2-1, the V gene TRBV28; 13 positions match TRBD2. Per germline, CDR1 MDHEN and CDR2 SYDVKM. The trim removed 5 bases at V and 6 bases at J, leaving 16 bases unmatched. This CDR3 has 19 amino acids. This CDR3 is CASSGEGLAGSAGFNEQFF. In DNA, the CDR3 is TGTGCCAGCAGTGGGGAGGGACTAGCGGGGTCGGCGGGTTTCAATGAGCAGTTCTTC.

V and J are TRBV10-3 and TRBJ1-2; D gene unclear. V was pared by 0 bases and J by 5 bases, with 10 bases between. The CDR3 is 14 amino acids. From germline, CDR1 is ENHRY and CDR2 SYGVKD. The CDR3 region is CAISESGRLYGYTF. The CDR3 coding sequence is TGTGCCATCAGTGAGTCGGGGAGGTTGTATGGCTACACCTTC.